This T cell receptor (beta chain) is drawn from a study of blood T cell repertoires in COVID-19. Clones were read by immunoSEQ multiplex PCR, and TCRdb kept only the in-frame ones, dropping some. The data contain a few hundred thousand clones, 81% of them singletons. This clonotype originated in a human donor with acute or convalescent COVID-19. The donor label of this sample is uncertain. Input material: peripheral blood.

The CDR3 is CASRGVGGAFF. The CDR3 nucleotides read TGTGCCAGCAGGGGTGTGGGGGGGGCTTTCTTT. V usage is TRBV27 and J usage is TRBJ1-1; D might be TRBD1 (5 bases). Germline V gene lookup returns CDR1 MNHEY and CDR2 SMNVEV (reference sequence). Trimming pared 6 bases from V and 11 bases from J, leaving 13 bases between. This CDR3 has 11 amino acids.